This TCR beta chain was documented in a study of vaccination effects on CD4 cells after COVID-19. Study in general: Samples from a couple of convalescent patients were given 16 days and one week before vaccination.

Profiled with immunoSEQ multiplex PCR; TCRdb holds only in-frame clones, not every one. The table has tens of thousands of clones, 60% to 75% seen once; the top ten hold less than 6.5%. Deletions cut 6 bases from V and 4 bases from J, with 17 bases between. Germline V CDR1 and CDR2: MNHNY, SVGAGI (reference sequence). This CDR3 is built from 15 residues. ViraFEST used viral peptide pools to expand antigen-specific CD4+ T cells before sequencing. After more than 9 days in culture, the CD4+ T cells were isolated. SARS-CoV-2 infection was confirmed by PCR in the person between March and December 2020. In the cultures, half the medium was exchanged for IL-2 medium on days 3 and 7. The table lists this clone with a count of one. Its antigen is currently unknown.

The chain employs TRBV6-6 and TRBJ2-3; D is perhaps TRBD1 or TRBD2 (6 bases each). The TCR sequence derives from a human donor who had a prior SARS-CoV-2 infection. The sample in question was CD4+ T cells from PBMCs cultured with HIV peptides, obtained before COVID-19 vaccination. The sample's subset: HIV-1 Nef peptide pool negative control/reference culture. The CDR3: CASSPSWGAADTQYF. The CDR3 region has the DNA TGTGCCAGCAGCCCATCATGGGGGGCCGCAGATACGCAGTATTTT.